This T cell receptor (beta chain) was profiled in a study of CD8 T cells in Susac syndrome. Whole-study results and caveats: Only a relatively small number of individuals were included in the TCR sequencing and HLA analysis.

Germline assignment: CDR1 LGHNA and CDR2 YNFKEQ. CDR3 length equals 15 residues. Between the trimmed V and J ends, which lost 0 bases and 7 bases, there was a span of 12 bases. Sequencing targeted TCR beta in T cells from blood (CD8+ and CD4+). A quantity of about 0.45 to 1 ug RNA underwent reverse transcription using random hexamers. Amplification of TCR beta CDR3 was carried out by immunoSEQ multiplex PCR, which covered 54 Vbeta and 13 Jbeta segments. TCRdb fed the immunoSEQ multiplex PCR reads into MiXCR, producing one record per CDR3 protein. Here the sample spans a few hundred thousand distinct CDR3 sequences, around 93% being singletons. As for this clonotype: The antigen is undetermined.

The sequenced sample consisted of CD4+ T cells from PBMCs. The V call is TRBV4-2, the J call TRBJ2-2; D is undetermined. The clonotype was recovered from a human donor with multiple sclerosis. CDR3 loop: CASSQDLGIGGELFF. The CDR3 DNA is TGTGCCAGCAGCCAAGATTTGGGTATCGGCGGGGAGCTGTTTTTT.